Listed below are T cell receptor beta chains from one sample, sequenced in a study of T cell repertoires in cytomegalovirus infection. No antigen has been assigned to these receptors. Each CDR3 protein gets one entry after TCRdb re-called the reads with MiXCR. The sample has hundreds of thousands of distinct CDR3 sequences, over 25% seen once. Material: cultured CD8+ T cells from PBMCs, obtained from culture after CMV antigen stimulation. The receptors were gathered from a human donor in good health (CMV status not recorded). Some clones in this sample may be carry-over from other donors' samples. CDR3s include the opening cysteine and the closing phenylalanine or tryptophan. A D gene is named only where the DNA matches it firmly. Expanded clones are given a class, and other clones once, few, many or no size at all.

J gene,V gene,D gene,clone size,CDR3 protein,CDR3 DNA
TRBJ1-4,TRBV13,NA,NA,CASSRRETNEKLFF,TGTGCCAGCAGCCGCCGGGAAACGAATGAAAAACTGTTTTTT
TRBJ2-5,TRBV7-9,NA,few,CASHALVGLHGGETQYF,TGTGCCAGCCATGCTCTAGTTGGGCTCCACGGAGGAGAGACCCAGTACTTC
TRBJ1-6,TRBV5-6,NA,few,CASSLPGATYNSPLHF,TGTGCCAGCAGCTTGCCAGGGGCGACCTATAATTCACCCCTCCACTTT
TRBJ2-6,TRBV6-2/TRBV6-3,TRBD1,NA,CASSHGTGGGGGANVLTF,TGTGCCAGCAGTCACGGGACAGGGGGCGGTGGCGGGGCCAACGTCCTGACTTTC
TRBJ2-2,TRBV7-6,NA,NA,CASSSPLWGGRELFF,TGTGCCAGCAGCTCCCCTTTATGGGGGGGCCGGGAGCTGTTTTTT
TRBJ2-5,TRBV19,NA,NA,CASSIPARGLQETQYF,TGTGCCAGTAGTATTCCCGCGCGGGGTTTGCAAGAGACCCAGTACTTC
TRBJ1-1,TRBV7-2,NA,few,CASSLAVGELTTEAFF,TGTGCCAGCAGCTTAGCGGTAGGGGAGCTAACCACTGAAGCTTTCTTT
TRBJ2-7,TRBV6-1,NA,few,CASSEALFGLYEQYF,TGTGCCAGCAGTGAAGCTTTATTCGGCCTCTACGAGCAGTACTTC
TRBJ2-5,TRBV25-1,TRBD2,few,CASSSGESQETQYF,TGTGCCAGCAGTAGCGGGGAATCTCAAGAGACCCAGTACTTC
TRBJ1-1,TRBV12-3/TRBV12-4,NA,few,CASSSGGGETEAFF,TGTGCCAGCAGTTCCGGGGGGGGGGAGACTGAAGCTTTCTTT
TRBJ1-5,TRBV6-5,NA,few,CASSNTGFASNQPQHF,TGTGCCAGCAGTAATACAGGGTTTGCGAGCAATCAGCCCCAGCATTTT
TRBJ2-1,TRBV5-6,TRBD2,few,CASSLAASGGADEQFF,TGTGCCAGCAGCTTGGCGGCTAGCGGGGGGGCCGATGAGCAGTTCTTC
TRBJ1-2,TRBV7-9,NA,NA,CASSLHWTSNYGYTF,TGTGCCAGCAGCTTACACTGGACATCTAACTATGGCTACACCTTC
TRBJ2-7,TRBV20-1,NA,NA,CSAEGFVRGFYEQYF,TGCAGTGCTGAGGGATTCGTACGAGGGTTCTACGAGCAGTACTTC
TRBJ2-1,TRBV7-6,TRBD2,few,CASSLGGTSGSYNEQFF,TGTGCCAGCAGCTTGGGCGGGACTAGCGGATCCTACAATGAGCAGTTCTTC
TRBJ2-2,TRBV9,NA,NA,CASSVGGFTVAGELFF,TGTGCCAGCAGCGTAGGAGGGTTCACCGTCGCCGGGGAGCTGTTTTTT
TRBJ2-3,TRBV5-1,NA,few,CASSLNSPSDTQYF,TGCGCCAGCAGCTTGAATAGCCCCTCAGATACGCAGTATTTT
TRBJ1-2,TRBV19,TRBD1,once,CASTHGEGGAFGYTF,TGTGCCAGTACCCATGGAGAAGGGGGCGCGTTTGGCTACACCTTC
TRBJ2-3,TRBV27,TRBD2,NA,CASKGGTSGGPATDTQYF,TGTGCCAGCAAAGGCGGGACTAGCGGGGGTCCCGCCACAGATACGCAGTATTTT
TRBJ2-7,TRBV18,NA,NA,CASSRPGFDEQYF,TGTGCCAGCTCGAGGCCAGGGTTTGACGAGCAGTACTTC
TRBJ2-5,TRBV7-2,TRBD1,NA,CASSLVTGDF,TGTGCCAGCAGCTTGGTGACAGGGGACTTC
TRBJ1-4,TRBV13,NA,once,CASSVGPLKAEKLFF,TGTGCCAGCAGCGTAGGACCTCTTAAAGCTGAAAAACTGTTTTTT
TRBJ1-1,TRBV28,NA,NA,CASSFQIGGQNSEAFF,TGTGCCAGCAGTTTTCAAATAGGAGGACAGAACTCGGAAGCTTTCTTT
TRBJ2-2,TRBV7-8,TRBD1,NA,CASSLAYRGPGELFF,TGTGCCAGCAGCTTAGCGTACAGGGGGCCCGGGGAGCTGTTTTTT
TRBJ1-6,TRBV7-9,NA,many,CASSLDHSPLHF,TGTGCCAGCAGCTTAGATCATTCACCCCTCCACTTT
TRBJ2-7,TRBV7-9,NA,few,CASSPRDLSYEQYF,TGTGCCAGCAGCCCTCGGGATCTCTCCTACGAGCAGTACTTC
TRBJ2-3,TRBV6-2/TRBV6-3,NA,NA,CASRDLSDYSTDTQYF,TGTGCCAGCAGGGACCTTTCCGACTATAGCACAGATACGCAGTATTTT
TRBJ2-2,TRBV27,NA,NA,CASKDSGNTGELFF,TGTGCCAGCAAAGATAGTGGTAACACCGGGGAGCTGTTTTTT
TRBJ2-1,TRBV10-3,TRBD1,few,CAISDPGQGNYNEQFF,TGTGCCATCAGTGACCCCGGACAGGGGAACTACAATGAGCAGTTCTTC
TRBJ1-2,TRBV7-4,NA,few,CASSLAEGELYGYTF,TGTGCCAGCAGCTTAGCGGAGGGGGAACTCTATGGCTACACCTTC
TRBJ1-2,TRBV12-3/TRBV12-4,TRBD1,NA,CASSSSLKQGNYGYTF,TGTGCCAGCAGTTCATCACTAAAACAGGGGAACTATGGCTACACCTTC
TRBJ1-6,TRBV6-8,TRBD1,NA,CASAPGQGMEFGPLHF,TGTGCCAGCGCACCGGGACAGGGTATGGAATTCGGACCCCTCCACTTT
TRBJ2-1,TRBV7-1,TRBD1,NA,CTSTPRDRGDREQFF,TGTACCAGCACACCTCGGGACAGGGGGGATCGGGAGCAGTTCTTC
TRBJ2-7,TRBV20-1,NA,NA,CSARDYGGPAVEQYF,TGCAGTGCTAGAGATTACGGGGGGCCTGCTGTCGAGCAGTACTTC
TRBJ2-1,TRBV19,NA,NA,CASSISYVEGRIF,TGTGCCAGTAGTATTAGTTACGTGGAGGGTCGGATCTTC
TRBJ2-5,TRBV6-2/TRBV6-3,TRBD2,NA,CASSYSGGDYQETQYF,TGTGCCAGCAGTTACTCTGGGGGGGACTACCAAGAGACCCAGTACTTC
TRBJ2-5,TRBV12-3/TRBV12-4,TRBD2,few,CASSLGGEWQGETQYF,TGTGCCAGCAGTTTGGGAGGGGAGTGGCAGGGAGAGACCCAGTACTTC
TRBJ1-4,TRBV7-2,NA,many,CASSQRGAGKEKLFF,TGTGCCAGCAGCCAACGGGGGGCGGGAAAAGAAAAACTGTTTTTT
TRBJ2-1,TRBV7-9,TRBD1,few,CASSPAQGAGVNEQFF,TGTGCCAGCAGTCCGGCGCAGGGGGCGGGTGTCAATGAGCAGTTCTTC
TRBJ2-4,TRBV27,TRBD2,NA,CASSYLSGGAKNIQYF,TGTGCCAGCAGTTACCTTAGCGGGGGAGCCAAAAACATTCAGTACTTC